This TCR beta chain was sequenced during a study of cytomegalovirus exposure and HLA in healthy donors (dated by TCRdb to between 2016 and 2019). Describing the broader study: In an earlier analysis of 450 to 750 of the donors, 250 to 300 Gb of sequence data and 90 million to 120 million unique TCR beta sequences from about 180 million T cells were reported. Roughly 300 gigabases of sequencing data and approximately 80 million unique TCR sequences were included in an early release covering about 700 HLA-typed donors. Along with the approximately 700-subject first cohort, a separate validation cohort of more than 90 different subjects was used. Both class I and class II loci were covered by HLA typing, at four-digit resolution. Donor age, sex, ethnicity and CMV serostatus were compiled alongside the repertoire data. A later genetic analysis took genome-wide SNP genotypes for 398 of the 666 donors and used that subset as a discovery cohort. To predict cytomegalovirus infection status, the study combined high-throughput TCR immunosequencing, statistical association of individual TCRs with disease status, and machine learning. On average, about 240,000 unique TCR beta nucleotide sequences were sequenced per donor among more than 350 genotyped donors of the cohort, with roughly 18% of those sequences being non-productive. A later analysis re-examined previously published TCR beta repertoires from 610 or so donors and added high-resolution HLA genotyping to investigate patterns of TCR occurrence. All discovery cohort repertoires had been generated on a single sequencing platform. In the later analysis, no new phenotypic data were used to find candidate immune exposures; instead, reliance was placed on TCR beta sequences and their occurrence across donors. Of the approximately 400 genotyped donors, more than 75% were placed in the genetic ancestry cluster associated with self-reported Caucasian donors. The aim of the study was to test whether cataloging public T cell receptors could identify signatures of past pathogen exposure. In an earlier analysis of roughly 540 of the donors, high-throughput TCR beta sequencing was used to judge whether each TCR beta V gene segment behaved as functional or pseudogenic. Typing coverage differed by locus: A, B, C, DRB1 and DQB1 were typed in roughly 620-640 donors, DQA1 in roughly 500, DPA1 in approximately 600, and DPB1 in just under 490. Four to six DR-DQ haplotypes were handled as single units for association and clustering, since linkage in the cohort was strong. Using immunosequencing, the study profiled T cell repertoires from around 670 subjects and related those repertoires to cytomegalovirus serostatus.

According to the germline V gene, CDR1 reads SGHNT and CDR2 reads YENEEA. A distance of 17 bases separates the germline ends of V and J, which lose 4 bases and 7 bases respectively. Reading from cysteine to phenylalanine, the CDR3 counts 15 amino acids. The retained sequence is limited to the CDR3, 45 bases, with the frame set at the first base. The cohort was made up of 666 healthy bone marrow donors. All cohort members were sampled while nominally healthy, although unrecorded immune exposures were likely present. The donor was CMV seronegative and was included in the group of several hundred seronegative cohort members. Every donor gave a peripheral blood sample, and the peripheral blood mononuclear cells from that sample were used for TCR beta sequencing. The Qiagen DNeasy Blood Extraction Kit was used to extract genomic DNA from the blood cell samples. The library was built by means of the immunoSEQ multiplex PCR assay. For the multiplex PCR, a mixture combining 60 forward primers for TCR Vbeta segments and 13 reverse primers for TCR Jbeta segments was used. A multiplex PCR assay on genomic DNA amplified the CDR3 region of rearranged TCR beta genes. Amplified TCR beta libraries were sequenced as 87-base-pair reads on the Illumina HiSeq System. The authors' pipeline ran thus. In a later analysis, tens of millions of unique TCR beta chains were counted across the 650 to 700 repertoires, and around 10 million of these chains were shared by at least two donors. To remove PCR and sequencing errors, raw reads were error-corrected and collapsed into unique sequences using a nearest-neighbor algorithm that merged closely related sequences. CDR3 sequences were aligned to IMGT reference sequences to assign V, D and J gene segments. For a sequence to be retained, at least a six-nucleotide match to both a V gene segment and a J gene segment was required. A rearrangement counted as productive if the CDR3 had no stop codons and remained in frame with V and J, and every other rearrangement counted as non-productive. Following IMGT convention, CDR3 was defined as the stretch from the second conserved V-encoded cysteine to the conserved J-encoded phenylalanine. The earlier analysis of some 540 of the donors excluded any sequence lacking an unambiguous match to a single V gene segment. In an earlier analysis of 587 of the donors, V segments were called functional above 56.7% productive rearrangements and were called segregating when the between-donor standard deviation exceeded 5%. A statistical classification framework was developed to diagnose cytomegalovirus status using the catalog of TCR beta chain sequences. In a later analysis, TCR nucleotide sequences were compared against IMGT/GENE-DB human TR gene sequences so that V and J genes could be assigned. A later analysis assigned CDR3 sequences and most-parsimonious VDJ recombination scenarios with the TCRdist pipeline. In a later analysis, every TCR beta chain was defined by the combination of its CDR3 amino acid sequence and its V-gene family, and reads without a unique V-gene family were dropped. As a way to deal with suspected cross-contamination and a sequencing artifact, a later analysis dropped more than 500 nucleotide sequences that were highly shared and had low generation probability. In a later analysis, a clonal expansion index for each public chain was calculated from normalized within-repertoire ranks of inferred template counts. A later analysis computed generation probabilities with a VDJ recombination model fitted to out-of-frame rearrangements, and checked the results against IGoR. A later analysis scored TCR-TCR, TCR-HLA and TCR-CMV co-occurrence with hypergeometric tests, applying a repertoire-size bias correction to TCR pairs. To estimate false discovery rates, a later analysis permuted the HLA or CMV assignments 20 times. In a later analysis, co-occurring TCRs were grouped using DBSCAN, with TCRdist sequence similarity added in when clustering inside HLA-allele-positive subsets. For co-occurrence clustering, repertoires with fewer than 30,000 or more than 120,000 public chains were excluded, along with a handful of repertoires with anomalous nucleotide sharing. In TCRdb, the immuneACCESS table is reduced to in-frame sequences with V and J assigned. These tables do not hold every clone; where another copy was compared, an unresolved V gene accounts for under half, and the others remain unexplained. V and J calls and clone size are copied from that table; D and trimming were computed from the DNA. The sample table contains roughly 240,000 clones; only one count was recorded for around 78% of them. The biggest ten clones account for around 0.45% of the sample.

The count of this clone is one. What antigen it recognizes has not been identified. Base qualities are not at hand, and no much larger clone is one base apart. Study-level results and caveats: Because counts were too low, 15 to 20 rarely observed V segments, including chromosome 9 orphons, were excluded from the earlier analysis of 500 to 700 of the donors. The only immune exposure information available for the cohort was CMV serostatus. Several of the top co-occurrence clusters appeared to be linked to parvovirus B19, influenza, CMV and Epstein-Barr virus, according to a later analysis. Assigning TCR associations to individual alleles was difficult when HLA alleles, especially DR and DQ, strongly co-occurred. Linkage disequilibrium might explain the correlated functional status among segregating V segments, but an unknown experimental factor could not be excluded. In both the original and validation cohorts, the classifier was reported to diagnose cytomegalovirus status with high specificity and sensitivity. Only TCR beta chains were sequenced in this cohort, and the absence of alpha or paired-chain data limited detectable features. The study listed approximately 150 TCR beta chains as associated with cytomegalovirus. A cluster of highly shared sequence variants was judged likely to represent a technical artifact of the sequencing pipeline. According to a later analysis, TCR association rates differed among HLA loci, with DRB1 alleles showing the most associated TCRs and HLA-C alleles showing the fewest. A later analysis associated 17,000 or so TCR beta sequences with specific HLA alleles at a false discovery rate of 0.05. In vitro tests confirmed that a few of the cytomegalovirus-associated TCR beta chains recognize cytomegalovirus antigens. A further reported finding was that TCR beta sequences accurately predicted the HLA-A and HLA-B alleles for most subjects in the first cohort. The 87-base-pair reads could not distinguish some IMGT-functional V segments, including TRBV6-2 and TRBV6-3, so those segments were excluded. The authors suggested that the approach could potentially be generalized to other disease states and immunological phenotypes. Sequencing depth was assumed to be roughly uniform across donors in the presence/absence analyses, though that assumption may not hold. According to a later analysis, most CMV-associated TCR beta chains appeared to be HLA-restricted, and the HLA associations seemed to be driven largely by CMV exposure. In an earlier analysis of approximately 590 of the donors, most TCR beta V segments were observed in productive rearrangements about 90% or about 30% of the time, broadly matching IMGT annotations. A later genetic analysis reported fewer N-insertions in productive TCRs among donors in an Asian-associated ancestry cluster than the approximately 670-donor mean. A later genetic analysis associated a missense DCLRE1C variant with V-gene and J-gene trimming of TCR beta chains, and an independent cohort replicated the association. Compared with equally common non-associated chains, HLA-associated TCR beta chains in a later analysis were more clonally expanded and had lower generation probabilities. While some public TCRs were present in many individuals, most TCR sequences turned up only very rarely across donors. Because HLA typing was missing for some donors at each locus, association tests included only the typed subset.

The clonotype comes from a boy aged 10-17 years in good health and CMV-seronegative. This receptor chain uses TRBV11-3 and TRBJ2-1, with TRBD2 as a weak D call on 5 bases. The sequencing input was PBMCs. The CDR3 has the sequence CASSSNLGWENEQFF. The DNA reads as follows: TGTGCCAGCAGCTCCAATCTAGGCTGGGAGAATGAGCAGTTCTTC.